This entry features one T cell receptor beta chain sequence. Its cognate antigen has yet to be identified. Within one base of it there is no much larger clone, and no base qualities were kept. Relative to germline, V is missing 7 bases and J is missing 4 bases, with 4 bases of the junction outside any gene match. Spanning cysteine to phenylalanine, the CDR3 consists of 14 amino acids. Just CDR3 DNA is preserved here, 42 bases in frame from base 1. The germline V gene provides CDR1 SNHLY and CDR2 FYNNEI. This entry is derived from a study of blood T cell repertoires in COVID-19 (dated by TCRdb to between 2020 and 2021). At the level of the whole study: Collaborator samples came from the United States, Italy and Spain and covered acute and convalescent phases of COVID-19. The prospective study material was composed of cDNA or gDNA derived from T cells, B-cell-depleted T cells, or PBMCs. The dataset comprised deeply sampled blood TCRbeta repertoires from subjects exposed to, actively infected with, or recovered from COVID-19. A freely available public database, intended as a resource for researchers studying the immune response to SARS-CoV-2, is where the repertoires were released. The samples were drawn from the first 160 participants of the ongoing ImmuneRACE study and from 1,254 subjects provided by 6 global collaborators. Sample metadata almost always included a de-identified subject ID, COVID-19 status, age in years and sex. Where available, HLA class I and class II types were obtained from metadata supplied by the sample provider rather than from assay-based typing. Paper-wide results and their limitations: How much clinical and demographic metadata was included differed by source and by participant, and the metadata was provided uncurated.

The immunoSEQ Assay, a bias-controlled multiplex PCR, was used to amplify TCRbeta CDR3 regions from genomic DNA. In the authors' own workflow: The number of nucleated cells in each sample was estimated by amplification of reference gene primers within the assay. To quantify the absolute abundance of each unique TCRbeta CDR3 rearrangement, sequence reads were collapsed and filtered. Productive Simpson clonality was computed per sample as the square root of Simpson's diversity index over productive rearrangements. TCRdb carries this immuneACCESS record with in-frame sequences only. Its versions omit some clonotypes, under half of them owing to an unresolved V gene in the studies checked, with the rest unexplained. V, J and clone size derive from that table, while D and trimming were established from the DNA sequence. The sample table shows almost 200,000 clones, and roughly nine tenths are seen once. The ten largest account for 0.7% to 0.85% of the sample.

Collaborating institutions collected whole blood in K2EDTA tubes following their own protocols. Collaborator samples were shipped for TCRbeta analysis as frozen whole blood, isolated PBMCs, or DNA extracted from either sample type. Recombination joined TRBV2 with TRBJ1-6; TRBD1 agrees with 7 junctional bases. This TCR came from a woman aged 65 to 85 with acute or convalescent COVID-19. Sample: peripheral blood. For the CDR3, the sequence is CASIGQVYNSPLHF. In nucleotides, the sequence is TGTGCCAGCATAGGACAGGTGTATAATTCACCCCTCCACTTT. When the CDR3 is completed using the reference TRBV2 and TRBJ1-6 genes on either side, the full variable domain is EPEVTQTPSHQVTQMGQEVILRCVPISNHLYFYWYRQILGQKVEFLVSFYNNEISEKSEIFDDQFSVERPDGSNFTLKIRSTKLEDSAMYFCASIGQVYNSPLHFGNGTRLTVT.